This is a list of T cell receptor beta chains from one sample in a study of CD8 T cells in ankylosing spondylitis. TCRdb fed the 5' RACE reads into MiXCR, producing one record per CDR3 protein. The sample holds about 540,000 distinct CDR3 sequences, 9.5% to 15% seen once. The sequencing sample was made of blood, either unsorted or a sorted T cell fraction (not recorded which). These receptors were taken from a male donor with ankylosing spondylitis. CDR3s include the opening cysteine and the closing phenylalanine or tryptophan. A D gene is named only where the DNA matches it firmly. Not every row has a clone size; where given, it reads once, few, many or a size class.

V gene	clone size	J gene	D gene	CDR3 DNA	CDR3 protein
TRBV2	few	TRBJ2-1	NA	TGTGCCAGCAGTGAAATTCTGGCGGGTAATGAGCAGTTCTTC	CASSEILAGNEQFF
TRBV5-1	NA	TRBJ1-1	NA	TGCGCCAGCAGCTATGGACAGAACACTGAAGCTTTCTTT	CASSYGQNTEAFF
TRBV25-1	NA	TRBJ1-1	NA	TGTGCCAGCAGGAGTTTTTCTTCAGCTAACACTGAAGCTTTCTTT	CASRSFSSANTEAFF
TRBV5-1	many	TRBJ2-2	NA	TGCGCCAGCAGCTTGTCGATGGTGACCGGGGAGCTGTTTTTT	CASSLSMVTGELFF
TRBV5-6	NA	TRBJ2-5	TRBD1	TGTGCCAGCAGCTCTTGGGTTCGGGACAGGGGGCGAGAGACCCAGTACTTC	CASSSWVRDRGRETQYF
TRBV9	few	TRBJ2-1	NA	TGTGCCAGCAGCGTTGGGGCCATCTCCTACAATGAGCAGTTCTTC	CASSVGAISYNEQFF
TRBV2	few	TRBJ1-1	NA	TGTGCCAGCATCCCCACCCGGGGCGCTGAAGCTTTCTTT	CASIPTRGAEAFF
TRBV2	few	TRBJ1-5	NA	TGTGCCAGCAGTGAGGGTGGGACTCAATCTAGCAATCAGCCCCAGCATTTT	CASSEGGTQSSNQPQHF
TRBV29-1	NA	TRBJ2-1	NA	TGCAGCGTTGGGAGGTTGAGATACAATGAGCAGTTCTTC	CSVGRLRYNEQFF
TRBV3-1	NA	TRBJ2-1	NA	TGTGCCAGCAGCCAAATGAATGAGCAGTTCTTC	CASSQMNEQFF
TRBV24-1	few	TRBJ2-1	NA	TGTGCCACCAGTGATATATGGGATCATGAGCAGTTCTTC	CATSDIWDHEQFF
TRBV20-1	NA	TRBJ2-3	TRBD1	TGCAGTGCTAGGGCGGCCCAGGGGGTCACAGATACGCAGTATTTT	CSARAAQGVTDTQYF
TRBV5-1	NA	TRBJ2-2	TRBD2	TGCGCCAGCAGACTAGCGGGAGCTGGCGGGGAGCTGTTTTTT	CASRLAGAGGELFF
TRBV20-1	NA	TRBJ2-3	NA	TGCAGTGCTAGTCCCATGGGCTACAGCCGCACAGATACGCAGTATTTT	CSASPMGYSRTDTQYF
TRBV18	NA	TRBJ1-4	NA	TGTGCCAGCGCCACGCGGCAGGGGACTAATGAAAAACTGTTTTTT	CASATRQGTNEKLFF
TRBV27	NA	TRBJ2-3	NA	TGTGCCAGCAGTTCGGGTAGTCGAAGCACAGATACGCAGTATTTT	CASSSGSRSTDTQYF
TRBV3-1	few	TRBJ2-2	NA	TGTGCCAGCAGCCAAGATTACCTAGACGGGGAGCTGTTTTTT	CASSQDYLDGELFF
TRBV4-1	many	TRBJ1-5	NA	TGCGCCAGCAGCCAAGAATGGGGGACGGATAGCAATCAGCCCCAGCATTTT	CASSQEWGTDSNQPQHF
TRBV12-3/TRBV12-4	NA	TRBJ2-5	NA	TGTGCCAGCAGTTTCGTCCCAGAGACCCAGTACTTC	CASSFVPETQYF
TRBV6-1	NA	TRBJ2-1	TRBD2	TGTGCCAGCAGTCCTACTAGCGCCCACCAGCAGTTCTTC	CASSPTSAHQQFF
TRBV6-2/TRBV6-3	few	TRBJ2-3	TRBD2	TGTGCCAGCAGTTACATTCTGGGACTAGAGTTTGCAGATACGCAGTATTTT	CASSYILGLEFADTQYF
TRBV12-3/TRBV12-4	few	TRBJ2-1	TRBD2	TGTGCCAGCAGTTTAGCTAGGACTAGCGGGAGGCGTAGGAATGAGCAGTTCTTC	CASSLARTSGRRRNEQFF
TRBV20-1	NA	TRBJ2-3	NA	TGCAGTGCCCCAGGCCCTAGCGGCACAGATACGCAGTATTTT	CSAPGPSGTDTQYF
TRBV4-2	NA	TRBJ1-4	NA	TGTGCCAGCAGCCACGGCAGAGCAACTAATGAAAAACTGTTTTTT	CASSHGRATNEKLFF
TRBV3-1	NA	TRBJ1-2	TRBD1	TGTGCCAGCACCCGAGGGGGCTTGTCTACTAACTATGGCTACACCTTC	CASTRGGLSTNYGYTF
TRBV5-6	few	TRBJ2-1	NA	TGTGCCAGCAGCCAAGGACAGAGTGAGCAGTTCTTC	CASSQGQSEQFF
TRBV12-3/TRBV12-4	many	TRBJ2-3	TRBD2	TGTGCCAGCAGTTCGACTAGCGGGAGAGGAGATACGCAGTATTTT	CASSSTSGRGDTQYF
TRBV12-3/TRBV12-4	NA	TRBJ1-2	NA	TGTGCCAGCAGCCCCTCGAGTCGGTGCTACACCTTC	CASSPSSRCYTF
TRBV5-1	few	TRBJ2-7	TRBD1	TGCGCCAGCAGCTTGGCCGGACAGGGGGCTTCCTACGAGCAGTACTTC	CASSLAGQGASYEQYF
TRBV12-3/TRBV12-4	many	TRBJ2-5	NA	TGTGCCAGCAGAACAGGAGTGGGAGAGACCCAGTACTTC	CASRTGVGETQYF
TRBV7-9	NA	TRBJ1-1	NA	TGTGCCAGCGCCACGGTGGGGGTCAACACTGAAGCTTTCTTT	CASATVGVNTEAFF
TRBV29-1	NA	TRBJ1-2	NA	TGCAGCGTTGAGTTTGCGGACACCGCCTATGGCTACACCTTC	CSVEFADTAYGYTF
TRBV2	NA	TRBJ1-2	TRBD1	TGTGCCAGCAGTCCACAGGGGGACTATGGCTACACCTTC	CASSPQGDYGYTF
TRBV20-1	NA	TRBJ1-4	TRBD1	TGCAGTATACAGGGGGCAACTAATGAAAAACTGTTTTTT	CSIQGATNEKLFF
TRBV2	few	TRBJ2-5	TRBD1	TGTGCCAGCCAGGGGGCCCAAGAGACCCAGTACTTC	CASQGAQETQYF
TRBV5-1	many	TRBJ2-2	NA	TGCGCCAGCAGCTTAGGAGGGGACACCGGGGAGCTGTTTTTT	CASSLGGDTGELFF
TRBV5-1	few	TRBJ2-3	NA	TGCGCCAGCAGCTTGGATCGAGGGACGACGTCAGATACGCAGTATTTT	CASSLDRGTTSDTQYF
TRBV12-3/TRBV12-4	few	TRBJ2-7	NA	TGTGCCAGCAGTTTCCAGGGTTTGGGGGCGGGCGAGCAGTACTTC	CASSFQGLGAGEQYF
TRBV10-3	few	TRBJ1-3	NA	TGTGCCATCAATATGGATTCTGGAAACACCATATATTTT	CAINMDSGNTIYF
TRBV15	few	TRBJ2-5	NA	TGTGCCACCAGCTTTATGGCAGGGTCGTACGAGACCCAGTACTTC	CATSFMAGSYETQYF
TRBV20-1	NA	TRBJ2-1	NA	TGCAGTGCTAGTGCGAGCAATGAGCAGTTCTTC	CSASASNEQFF
TRBV20-1	few	TRBJ1-1	TRBD1	TGCAGTGCCCCAAAGACAGGGGTGAACACTGAAGCTTTCTTT	CSAPKTGVNTEAFF
TRBV18	few	TRBJ2-1	NA	TGTGCCAGCTCACCACCGAAGGCGCACAATGAGCAGTTCTTC	CASSPPKAHNEQFF
TRBV12-3/TRBV12-4	many	TRBJ2-1	TRBD2	TGTGCCAGCAGACCTACTAGCGCCATCCCCTTCGGCTCCTACAATGAGCAGTTCTTC	CASRPTSAIPFGSYNEQFF
TRBV4-2	few	TRBJ2-1	NA	TGTGCCAGCAGCCCCCGAGGGGCTGAACTGGGATACAATGAGCAGTTCTTC	CASSPRGAELGYNEQFF
TRBV7-2	NA	TRBJ2-1	TRBD2	TGTGCCAGCAGCTTAGCTAGCGGGGTACACAATGAGCAGTTCTTC	CASSLASGVHNEQFF
TRBV7-9	NA	TRBJ2-5	TRBD2	TGTGCCAGCAGACTAGACGAAGGCGGGAGAGAGACCCAGTACTTC	CASRLDEGGRETQYF
TRBV10-3	few	TRBJ1-2	NA	TGTGCCATCAGTGGGGACGGAACCAACTATGGCTACACCTTC	CAISGDGTNYGYTF
TRBV6-1	NA	TRBJ1-1	TRBD1	TGTGCCAGCAGAGGAGGGGGCTGGACTGAAGCTTTCTTT	CASRGGGWTEAFF
TRBV25-1	many	TRBJ2-6	NA	TGTGCCAGCAGTACCCCTGGGGCCAACGTCCTGACTTTC	CASSTPGANVLTF
TRBV24-1	NA	TRBJ2-1	TRBD2	TGTGCCACCAGTGATACTAGCGGGGTGGGCTCCTACAATGAGCAGTTCTTC	CATSDTSGVGSYNEQFF
TRBV27	few	TRBJ2-2	TRBD2	TGTGCCAGCAGTTTTTGGCTAGCGGGGGGCACCGGGGAGCTGTTTTTT	CASSFWLAGGTGELFF
TRBV6-2/TRBV6-3	few	TRBJ1-1	NA	TGTGCCATCTCGGACCTGAACACTGAAGCTTTCTTT	CAISDLNTEAFF
TRBV7-9	few	TRBJ2-5	TRBD1	TGTGCCAGCAGCCCCCCTGTCGGGACAGGGTCGGAGACCCAGTACTTC	CASSPPVGTGSETQYF